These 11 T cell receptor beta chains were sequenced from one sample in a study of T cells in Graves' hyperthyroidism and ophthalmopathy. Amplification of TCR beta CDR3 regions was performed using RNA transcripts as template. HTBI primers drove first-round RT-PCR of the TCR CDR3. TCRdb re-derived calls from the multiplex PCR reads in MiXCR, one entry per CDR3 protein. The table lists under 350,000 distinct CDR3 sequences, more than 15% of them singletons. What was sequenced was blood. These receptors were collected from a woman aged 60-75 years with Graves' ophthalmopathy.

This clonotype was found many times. The CDR3: CASSFRGQGWEAFF. CDR3 nucleotides: TGTGCCAGCAGTTTCCGCGGACAGGGCTGGGAAGCTTTCTTT. The rearrangement links TRBV6-2 or TRBV6-3 to TRBJ1-1; 8 bases line up with TRBD1. Germline V gives CDR1 MNHEY, CDR2 SVGEGT. The CDR3 spans 14 residues. V lost 4 bases and J lost 8; bases outside the gene matches: 9.

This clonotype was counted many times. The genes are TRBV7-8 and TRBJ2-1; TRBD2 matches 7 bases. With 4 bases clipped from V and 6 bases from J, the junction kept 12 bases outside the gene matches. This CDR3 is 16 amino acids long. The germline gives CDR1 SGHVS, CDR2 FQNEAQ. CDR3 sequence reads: CASSSNAGVGGNEQFF. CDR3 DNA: TGTGCCAGCAGCTCAAACGCGGGAGTAGGTGGCAATGAGCAGTTCTTC.

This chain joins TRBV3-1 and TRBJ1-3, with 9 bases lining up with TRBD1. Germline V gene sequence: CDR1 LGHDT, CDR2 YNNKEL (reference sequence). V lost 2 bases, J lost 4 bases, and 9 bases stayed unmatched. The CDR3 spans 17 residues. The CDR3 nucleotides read TGTGCCAGCAGCCAATTCCCGGGACAGGGAGAGGGAAACACCATATATTTT. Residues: CASSQFPGQGEGNTIYF.

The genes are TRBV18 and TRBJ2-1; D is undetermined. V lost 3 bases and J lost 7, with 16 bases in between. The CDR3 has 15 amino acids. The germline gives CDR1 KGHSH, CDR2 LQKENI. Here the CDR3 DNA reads TGTGCCAGCTCACCTCCGCCCGACGGAAGGAATGAGCAGTTCTTC. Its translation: CASSPPPDGRNEQFF.

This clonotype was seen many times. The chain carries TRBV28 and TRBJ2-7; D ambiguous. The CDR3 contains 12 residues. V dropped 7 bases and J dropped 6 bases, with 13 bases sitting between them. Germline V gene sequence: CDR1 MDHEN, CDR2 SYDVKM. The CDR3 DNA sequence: TGTGCCAGCATCTCCTACTCAGGCGAGCAGTACTTC. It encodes CASISYSGEQYF. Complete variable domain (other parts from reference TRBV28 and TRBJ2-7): DVKVTQSSRYLVKRTGEKVFLECVQDMDHENMFWYRQDPGLGLRLIYFSYDVKMKEKGDIPEGYSVSREKKERFSLILESASTNQTSMYLCASISYSGEQYFGPGTRLTVT.

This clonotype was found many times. Here the CDR3 reads CASSEEDSNQPQHF. The CDR3 DNA reads as TGTGCCAGCAGTGAAGAGGATAGCAATCAGCCCCAGCATTTT. This chain uses TRBV6-1 with TRBJ1-5; D not resolved. Per the germline V gene, CDR1 is MNHNS and CDR2 is SASEGT. The CDR3 is made up of 14 amino acids. V lost 1 base to trimming and J lost 0 bases, with 4 bases between them.

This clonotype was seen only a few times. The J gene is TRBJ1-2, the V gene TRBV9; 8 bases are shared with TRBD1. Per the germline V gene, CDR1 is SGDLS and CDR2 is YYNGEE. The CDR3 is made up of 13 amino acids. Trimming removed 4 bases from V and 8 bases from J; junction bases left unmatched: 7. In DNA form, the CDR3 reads TGTGCCAGCAGCCATGGACAGGGTTGGGGCTACACCTTC. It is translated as CASSHGQGWGYTF.

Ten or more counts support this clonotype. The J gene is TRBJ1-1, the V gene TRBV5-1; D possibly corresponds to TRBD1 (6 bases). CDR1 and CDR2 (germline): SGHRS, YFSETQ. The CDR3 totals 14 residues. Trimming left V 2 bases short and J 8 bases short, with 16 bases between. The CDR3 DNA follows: TGCGCCAGCAGCTTTGGTGACAGGTCGGAGGAAGCTTTCTTT. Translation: CASSFGDRSEEAFF.

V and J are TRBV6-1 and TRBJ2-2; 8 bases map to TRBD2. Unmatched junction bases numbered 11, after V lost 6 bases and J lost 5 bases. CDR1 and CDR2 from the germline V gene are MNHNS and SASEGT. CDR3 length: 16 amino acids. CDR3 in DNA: TGTGCCAGCAGAAGCAGCGGGGGCTGGGGGACCGGGGAGCTGTTTTTT. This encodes CASRSSGGWGTGELFF.

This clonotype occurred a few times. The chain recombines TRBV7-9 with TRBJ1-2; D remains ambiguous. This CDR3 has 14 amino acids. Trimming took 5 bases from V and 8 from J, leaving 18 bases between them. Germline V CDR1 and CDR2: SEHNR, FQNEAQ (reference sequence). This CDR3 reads CASSPPSTLGGYTF. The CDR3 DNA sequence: TGTGCCAGCAGCCCTCCCTCTACCTTGGGGGGCTACACCTTC.

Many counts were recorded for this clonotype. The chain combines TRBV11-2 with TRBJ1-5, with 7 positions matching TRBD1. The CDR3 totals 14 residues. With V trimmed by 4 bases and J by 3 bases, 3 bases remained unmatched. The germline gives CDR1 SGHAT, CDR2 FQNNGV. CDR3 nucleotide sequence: TGTGCCAGCAGCTCGACAGGGTTCAATCAGCCCCAGCATTTT. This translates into CASSSTGFNQPQHF.